These 22 T cell receptor beta chains were all obtained from the same sample, sequenced in a study of post-analysis software for immune sequencing data. Study conclusions and caveats: TRBV segments more frequent in patients than in controls numbered several and included TRBV5-6, TRBV5-1 and TRBV20-1.

Prepared TCR beta cDNA libraries contained unique molecular identifiers. TCRdb independently ran MiXCR on the PCR reads; one entry per CDR3 protein. The data show hundreds of thousands of distinct CDR3 sequences, approximately 42% seen once. No antigen is known for these receptors. Sequenced material: blood. Receptor source: a girl aged 2 to 10 with multiple sclerosis.

The chain couples TRBV7-2 to TRBJ2-1; 10 nucleotides agree with TRBD2. The germline V gene has CDR1 SGHTA and CDR2 FQGNSA. The CDR3 consists of 16 residues. V was pared by 4 bases and J by 2 bases, with 5 bases of the junction left unmatched. The CDR3 is CASSSRGLAAYNEQFF. The CDR3 nucleotides read TGTGCCAGCAGCTCTCGTGGACTAGCGGCCTACAATGAGCAGTTCTTC.

This clonotype was detected a few times. The V call is TRBV9, the J call TRBJ2-1; 9 positions agree with TRBD2. Per the germline V gene, CDR1 is SGDLS and CDR2 is YYNGEE. This CDR3 spans 16 amino acids. The trim removed 0 bases at V and 4 bases at J, leaving 5 bases unmatched. In DNA, the CDR3 is TGTGCCAGCAGCGTAGGTGTAGCGGGAGTATACAATGAGCAGTTCTTC. The encoded protein is CASSVGVAGVYNEQFF.

This clonotype was recorded a few times. This chain connects TRBV15 to TRBJ1-2, with D unclear. This CDR3 has 15 amino acids. The germline CDR1 and CDR2 sequences are LNHNV and YYDKDF (reference sequence). V was trimmed by 0 bases and J by 4 bases, leaving 12 bases between them. The CDR3 DNA sequence: TGTGCCACCAGCAGAGATCATAGGAGGCCCTATGGCTACACCTTC. It encodes CATSRDHRRPYGYTF.

This clonotype was seen more than once but under ten times. This chain links TRBV10-3 with TRBJ2-1; 14 bases fit TRBD2. V dropped 4 bases and J dropped 6; count of bases not matched to a gene: 2. The germline V gene has CDR1 ENHRY and CDR2 SYGVKD. The CDR3 length is 15 residues. The CDR3 is CAISAGLAGGNEQFF. The CDR3 DNA reads TGTGCCATCAGTGCCGGACTAGCGGGAGGCAATGAGCAGTTCTTC.

The V call is TRBV29-1, the J call TRBJ1-5; 11 positions match TRBD1. Germline V gene sequence: CDR1 SQVTM, CDR2 ANQGSEA. V was pared by 5 bases and J by 3 bases, with 3 bases of the junction left unmatched. The CDR3 totals 14 residues. DNA of the CDR3: TGCAGCGTTCCGGACAGGGGGCCCAATCAGCCCCAGCATTTT. Translated, it gives CSVPDRGPNQPQHF.

The J gene is TRBJ2-7, the V gene TRBV11-2, with a weak D call TRBD2 (6 bases). V lost 7 bases and J 6 bases, leaving 13 bases between the germline ends. The V gene's germline CDR1 is SGHAT and CDR2 FQNNGV. The CDR3 sequence is 12 residues long. CDR3 DNA: TGTGCCAGCACCCCCCTGCGGGGCGAGCAGTACTTC. It encodes CASTPLRGEQYF. Full variable domain (rest looked up from reference TRBV11-2 and TRBJ2-7): EAGVAQSPRYKIIEKRQSVAFWCNPISGHATLYWYQQILGQGPKLLIQFQNNGVVDDSQLPKDRFSAERLKGVDSTLKIQPAKLEDSAVYLCASTPLRGEQYFGPGTRLTVT.

This clonotype was counted between two and nine times. This chain links TRBV6-1 with TRBJ2-1; TRBD2 matches at 7 bases. The junction had 11 bases not matched to a gene; V was cut back by 7 bases and J by 8 bases. The CDR3 sequence is 14 residues long. CDR1 is MNHNS, CDR2 SASEGT, per germline. CDR3 residues: CASKSPTSRDEQFF. CDR3 sequence (DNA): TGTGCCAGCAAATCCCCGACTAGCAGGGATGAGCAGTTCTTC.

As concerns this clonotype: With a much larger clone just one base away, this may be a read error. This chain links TRBV3-1 with TRBJ2-7; D ambiguous. Looked up from germline, CDR1 is LGHDT and CDR2 is YNNKEL (reference sequence). CDR3 length equals 18 residues. Deletions cut 0 bases from V and 1 base from J, with 19 bases between. For the CDR3, the DNA is TGTGCCAGCAGCCAAGAGTCCGCATCGGCTGCCCATTCCTACGAGCAGTACTTC. As protein: CASSQESASAAHSYEQYF.

This clonotype came up a few times. This chain joins TRBV5-6 and TRBJ2-7; D is perhaps TRBD2 (6 bases). The CDR3 has 14 residues. The V end lost 1 base, the J end lost 6 bases, and 14 bases lay between the germline ends. Germline lookup yields CDR1 SGHDT and CDR2 YYEEEE. The CDR3 protein is CASSLSLAFLEQYF. CDR3 nucleotide sequence: TGTGCCAGCAGCTTGTCACTAGCATTTCTCGAGCAGTACTTC.

Concerning this clonotype: As the CDR3 is not closed by the conserved phenylalanine or tryptophan, this likely results from a read error. The chain uses TRBV28 and TRBJ1-2, with TRBD1 identical over 10 bases. Germline CDR1 and CDR2: MDHEN and SYDVKM. With 5 bases clipped from V and 4 bases from J, the junction kept 13 bases outside the gene matches. This CDR3 is built from 17 residues. The CDR3 DNA reads as TGTGCCAGCAGTGCGGACCTTGACAGGGGGCGGGCCTATGGCTACACCCTC. It yields the protein CASSADLDRGRAYGYTL.

DNA for the CDR3: TGTGCCAGCCGAGGGACTAGCGGCAATGAGCAGTTCTTC. This translates into CASRGTSGNEQFF. V gene TRBV6-2 or TRBV6-3 combines with J gene TRBJ2-1, with TRBD2 identical over 11 bases. Germline V CDR1 and CDR2: MNHEY, SVGEGT. J lost 6 bases, V lost 8 bases, and 3 bases had no gene match. This CDR3 contains 13 residues.

This clonotype was detected a few times. The rearrangement uses TRBV20-1 and TRBJ2-3; D not certain. The CDR3 has 11 amino acids. Germline values: CDR1 DFQATT, CDR2 SNEGSKA (reference sequence). V was cut by 5 bases and J by 3 bases, with 6 bases left in between. CDR3 nucleotides: TGCAGTGCTCTGAGAACAGATACGCAGTATTTT. The encoded protein is CSALRTDTQYF.

This clonotype has a handful of counts. The gene calls are TRBV12-3 or TRBV12-4 and TRBJ2-7, with D possibly being TRBD1 (7 bases). Matching the DNA end better, TRBJ2-5 makes the J call doubtful. The CDR3 extends over 12 amino acids. In nucleotides, the CDR3 is TGTGCCAGCGGGAGGACAGGAGAGACCCAGTACTTC. This translates into CASGRTGETQYF.

Details on this clonotype: One junction end disagrees with the germline gene, perhaps due to a read error. This chain links TRBV15 with TRBJ2-1; either TRBD1 or TRBD2 may fit D (7 bases each). CDR1 LNHNV and CDR2 YYDKDF come from the germline V gene (reference sequence). This CDR3 comprises 14 residues. The CDR3 bases are TGTGCCACCGGCAGGGGGGGTTCCTACAATGAGCAGTTCTTC. Translating it yields CATGRGGSYNEQFF.

The chain carries TRBV5-6 and TRBJ2-4; D is tentatively TRBD1 or TRBD2 (5 bases each). The CDR3 spans 15 residues. Trimming cost V 7 bases and J 4 bases, with 18 bases left between them. Per germline, CDR1 SGHDT and CDR2 YYEEEE. The DNA for the CDR3 is TGTGCCAGCCTCGAACGAGGGACGGGAAAAAACATTCAGTACTTC. It codes for CASLERGTGKNIQYF.

This clonotype has more than one count but fewer than ten. A junction boundary mismatches the germline segment, possibly from a read error. This chain uses TRBV12-3 or TRBV12-4 with TRBJ2-6, with D perhaps TRBD1 (5 bases). The CDR3 loop spans 19 amino acids. The CDR3, as DNA: TGTGCCAGCAGTTTAGGGTCGGGCGTTGGATCATCTGGGGCTAACGTCCTGACTTTC. Translating it yields CASSLGSGVGSSGANVLTF.

This chain uses TRBV4-3 with TRBJ2-5; a weak D match, TRBD2 (6 bases). V was trimmed by 6 bases and J by 5 bases, leaving 25 bases between them. Germline V gene lookup returns CDR1 LGHNA and CDR2 YSLEER. The CDR3 loop spans 17 amino acids. CDR3 in DNA: TGCGCCAGCAGTCCATCGCATGCGGGGCGGGCAGGGGAGACCCAGTACTTC. It codes for CASSPSHAGRAGETQYF.

This chain links TRBV12-3 or TRBV12-4 with TRBJ2-1; 13 nucleotides agree with TRBD2. J gave up 8 bases and V 5 bases, and 9 bases lay outside the gene matches. This CDR3 comprises 16 residues. As DNA, the CDR3 is TGTGCCAGCAGTGTTTCACTAGCGGGAGGGGTGCATGAGCAGTTCTTC. Protein sequence: CASSVSLAGGVHEQFF.

This clonotype was picked up many times. The CDR3 sequence is CSVGQKQETQYF. The DNA of the CDR3 is TGCAGCGTGGGACAGAAGCAAGAGACCCAGTACTTC. The chain has TRBV29-1 and TRBJ2-5; TRBD1 matches at 7 bases. The germline CDR1 and CDR2 sequences are SQVTM and ANQGSEA. J lost 2 bases, V lost 6 bases, and 3 bases had no gene match. The CDR3 runs to 12 residues.

The gene calls are TRBV6-2 or TRBV6-3 and TRBJ2-1; D gene ambiguous. CDR1 is MNHEY, CDR2 SVGEGT, per germline. Trimming shortened V by 4 bases and J by 9 bases, and 10 bases separated the two germline ends. The CDR3 length is 12 residues. CDR3 sequence: CASSSDSLEQFF. In nucleotides, the CDR3 is TGTGCCAGCAGTTCAGACTCTCTTGAGCAGTTCTTC.

The chain carries TRBV7-2 and TRBJ2-7; a weak D match, TRBD1 (6 bases). The CDR3 runs 16 residues. Germline V gives CDR1 SGHTA, CDR2 FQGNSA. Trimming took off 7 bases at V and 2 bases at J, with 21 bases between the two ends. CDR3 region: CASNTLPGHNTYEQYF. The DNA for the CDR3 is TGTGCCAGCAACACATTACCGGGACACAACACCTACGAGCAGTACTTC.

This clonotype was seen only a few times. The genes are TRBV5-1 and TRBJ2-3; no clear D. This CDR3 spans 15 amino acids. Germline-derived CDR1 and CDR2 are SGHRS and YFSETQ. Trimming left V 0 bases short and J 2 bases short, with 10 bases between. CDR3 nucleotide sequence: TGCGCCAGCAGCTTGGGAACAGACCTCACAGATACGCAGTATTTT. Translation: CASSLGTDLTDTQYF.